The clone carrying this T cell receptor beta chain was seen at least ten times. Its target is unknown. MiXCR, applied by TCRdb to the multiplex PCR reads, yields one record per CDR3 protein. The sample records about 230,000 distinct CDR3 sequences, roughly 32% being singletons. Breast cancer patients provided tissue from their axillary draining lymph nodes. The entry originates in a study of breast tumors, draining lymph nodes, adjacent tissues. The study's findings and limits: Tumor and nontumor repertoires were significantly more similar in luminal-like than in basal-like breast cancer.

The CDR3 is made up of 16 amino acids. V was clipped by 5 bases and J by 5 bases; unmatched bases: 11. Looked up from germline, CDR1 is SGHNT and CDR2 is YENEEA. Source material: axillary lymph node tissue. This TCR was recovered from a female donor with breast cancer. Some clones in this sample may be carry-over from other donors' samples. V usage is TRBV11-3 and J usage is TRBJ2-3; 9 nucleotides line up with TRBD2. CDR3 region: CASSLPRGRAGDTQYF. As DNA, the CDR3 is TGTGCCAGCAGCCTGCCCCGCGGGAGGGCCGGAGATACGCAGTATTTT.